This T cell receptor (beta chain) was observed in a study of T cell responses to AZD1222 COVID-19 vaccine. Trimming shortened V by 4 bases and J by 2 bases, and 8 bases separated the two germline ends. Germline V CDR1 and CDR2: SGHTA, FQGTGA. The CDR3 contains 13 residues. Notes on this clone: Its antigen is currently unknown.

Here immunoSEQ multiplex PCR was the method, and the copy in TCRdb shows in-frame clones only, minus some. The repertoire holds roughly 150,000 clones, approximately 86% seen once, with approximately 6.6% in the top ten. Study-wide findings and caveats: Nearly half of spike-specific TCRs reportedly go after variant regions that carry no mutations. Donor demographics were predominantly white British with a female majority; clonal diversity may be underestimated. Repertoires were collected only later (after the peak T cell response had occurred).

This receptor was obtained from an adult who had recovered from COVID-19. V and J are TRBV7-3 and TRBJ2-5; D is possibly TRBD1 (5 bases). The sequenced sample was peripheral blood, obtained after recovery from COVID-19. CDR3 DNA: TGTGCCAGCAGCTCTCAGGGACAAGAGACCCAGTACTTC. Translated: CASSSQGQETQYF.